What follows is one TCR beta chain and its context. Profiled with immunoSEQ multiplex PCR; TCRdb holds only in-frame clones, not every one. This sample carries 210,000 or so clones, roughly nine tenths of them seen once, and the ten largest clones take around 1.9%. This sample is drawn from a study of control samples from healthy donors and cancer patients. Input material: blood. The sequence came from a man between 25 and 39 years old in good health.

CDR3 sequence reads: CASSKRGTRTYEQYF. The CDR3 nucleotides are TGTGCCAGCAGCAAAAGGGGTACCAGGACCTACGAGCAGTACTTC. This chain connects TRBV21-1 to TRBJ2-7; the D call in the table, TRBD1, was not verified against the DNA. TRBV21-1 is reported as a pseudogene. This CDR3 is built from 15 residues.